This is a list of T cell receptor beta chains from one sample in a study of blood T cell repertoires in COVID-19. Profiled with immunoSEQ multiplex PCR; TCRdb holds only in-frame clones, not every one. The profile shows fewer than 350,000 clones, 70% to 90% of them singletons. Input material: PBMCs or T cells enriched from blood (not recorded which). Source of these receptors: a man aged 25 to 40 who had recovered from COVID-19. The CDR3 runs from the conserved cysteine through the conserved F or W. The D gene is left open where the match is weak. Expanded clones are given a class, and other clones once, few, many or no size at all.

>TRBJ1-2|-|once|TRBV12-3/TRBV12-4
TGTGCCAGCAGTTTAACAGCAAACTATGGCTACACCTTC
CASSLTANYGYTF
>TRBJ1-2|-|-|TRBV10-3
TGTGCCATCAGTGAGTCTAGAGGGTATGGCTACACCTTC
CAISESRGYGYTF
>TRBJ2-3|-|-|TRBV30
TGTGCCTGGTGTGTAGGGGGTGCAGATACGCAGTATTTT
CAWCVGGADTQYF
>TRBJ2-7|-|-|TRBV2
TGTGCCAGCAGTGAACAGGGGACAACCTACGAGCAGTACTTC
CASSEQGTTYEQYF
>TRBJ2-5|-|-|TRBV7-9
TGTGCCAGCAGCTTATTGGCACGCCAAGAGACCCAGTACTTC
CASSLLARQETQYF
>TRBJ2-3|TRBD1|once|TRBV4-3
TGCGCCAGCAGCCAAGTCGGCCAGGGGGCAAGCACAGATACGCAGTATTTT
CASSQVGQGASTDTQYF
>TRBJ1-6|-|-|TRBV4-3
TGCGCCAGCAGCCAAGTACAAGGGGGAAATTCACCCCTCCACTTT
CASSQVQGGNSPLHF
>TRBJ1-2|TRBD1|-|TRBV6-5
TGTGCCAGCAGTTCCGACGGGACAGGTCTCCTCTATGGCTACACCTTC
CASSSDGTGLLYGYTF
>TRBJ1-5|TRBD1|-|TRBV7-8
TGTGCCAGCAGCTCGGACAGGACTTTCACTAGCAATCAGCCCCAGCATTTT
CASSSDRTFTSNQPQHF
>TRBJ1-1|TRBD1|-|TRBV4-2
TGTGCCAGCAGCCGGGACAGGGCGAACACTGAAGCTTTCTTT
CASSRDRANTEAFF
>TRBJ2-5|TRBD2|-|TRBV11-1
TGTGCCAGCAGCTCCGGGACTAGCGGGGGGGAGACCCAGTACTTC
CASSSGTSGGETQYF
>TRBJ2-1|TRBD2|-|TRBV3-1/TRBV3-2
TGTGCCAGCATAAGGTCAACAGGGATTCCTAGCGGGGGATACAATGAGCAGTTCTTC
CASIRSTGIPSGGYNEQFF
>TRBJ2-5|TRBD1|few|TRBV7-2
TGTGCCAGCAGCTTCGACAGGGACGAGACCCAGTACTTC
CASSFDRDETQYF
>TRBJ2-3|TRBD1|-|TRBV5-4
TGTGCCAGCAGCATCACAGGGGATATCACAGATACGCAGTATTTT
CASSITGDITDTQYF
>TRBJ1-2|-|-|TRBV5-1
TGCGCCAGCAGAGCGGGAACGGACTATGGCTACACCTTC
CASRAGTDYGYTF
>TRBJ2-5|-|-|TRBV5-1
TGCGCCAGCAGCCTTGACAGCTTCCAAGAGACCCAGTACTTC
CASSLDSFQETQYF
>TRBJ1-1|-|-|TRBV12-3/TRBV12-4
TGTGCCAGCAGTTTACAGGGCTCCCTTGAAGCTTTCTTT
CASSLQGSLEAFF